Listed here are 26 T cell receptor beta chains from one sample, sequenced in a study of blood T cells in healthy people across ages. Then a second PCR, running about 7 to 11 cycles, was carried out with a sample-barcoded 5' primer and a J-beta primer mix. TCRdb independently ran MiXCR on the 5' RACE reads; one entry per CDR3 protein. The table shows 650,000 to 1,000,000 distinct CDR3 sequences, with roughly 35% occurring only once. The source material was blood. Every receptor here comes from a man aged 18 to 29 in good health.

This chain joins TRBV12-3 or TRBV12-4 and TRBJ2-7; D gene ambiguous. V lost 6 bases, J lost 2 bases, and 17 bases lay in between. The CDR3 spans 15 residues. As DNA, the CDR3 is TGTGCCAGCAGCCCGACCGGCAGCCTAGCCTACGAGCAGTACTTC. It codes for CASSPTGSLAYEQYF.

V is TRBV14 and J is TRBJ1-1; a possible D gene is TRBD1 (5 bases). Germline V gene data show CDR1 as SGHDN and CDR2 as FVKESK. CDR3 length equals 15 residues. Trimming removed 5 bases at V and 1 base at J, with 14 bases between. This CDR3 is CASSSPGTSNTEAFF. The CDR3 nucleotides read TGTGCCAGCAGCTCACCCGGGACCTCGAACACTGAAGCTTTCTTT.

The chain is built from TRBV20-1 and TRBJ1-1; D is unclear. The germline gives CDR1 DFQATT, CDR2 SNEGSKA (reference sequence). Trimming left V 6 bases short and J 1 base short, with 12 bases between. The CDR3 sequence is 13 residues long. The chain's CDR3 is CSAGRGGNTEAFF. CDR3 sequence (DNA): TGCAGTGCAGGTAGAGGAGGGAACACTGAAGCTTTCTTT.

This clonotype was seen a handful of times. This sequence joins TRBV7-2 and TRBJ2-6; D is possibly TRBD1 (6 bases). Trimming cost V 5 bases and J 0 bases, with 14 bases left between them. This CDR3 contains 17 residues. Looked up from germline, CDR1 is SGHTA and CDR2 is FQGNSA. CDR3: CASSVQGSPSGANVLTF. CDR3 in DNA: TGTGCCAGCAGCGTACAGGGTTCCCCCTCTGGGGCCAACGTCCTGACTTTC.

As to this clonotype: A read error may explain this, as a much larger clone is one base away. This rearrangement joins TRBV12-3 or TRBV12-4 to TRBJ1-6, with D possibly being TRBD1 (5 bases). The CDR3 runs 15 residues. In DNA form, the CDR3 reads TGTGCCAGCAGTCCCCCTGGGACGAATAATCCACCCCTCCACTTT. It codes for CASSPPGTNNPPLHF.

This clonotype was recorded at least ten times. The CDR3, as DNA: TGTGCCAGCAGCCCAGACATGGGCATTCAGTACTTC. Translating it yields CASSPDMGIQYF. This rearrangement joins TRBV4-2 to TRBJ2-4, with unresolved D. Germline V gene sequence: CDR1 LGHNA, CDR2 YNFKEQ. This CDR3 has 12 amino acids. Deletions cut 4 bases from V and 9 bases from J, with 10 bases between.

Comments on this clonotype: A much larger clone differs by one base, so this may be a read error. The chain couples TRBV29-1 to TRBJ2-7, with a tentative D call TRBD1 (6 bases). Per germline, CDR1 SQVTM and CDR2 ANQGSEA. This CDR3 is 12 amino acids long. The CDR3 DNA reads TGCAGCGTTGCGACAGGCTACTACGAGCGGTACTTC. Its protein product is CSVATGYYERYF.

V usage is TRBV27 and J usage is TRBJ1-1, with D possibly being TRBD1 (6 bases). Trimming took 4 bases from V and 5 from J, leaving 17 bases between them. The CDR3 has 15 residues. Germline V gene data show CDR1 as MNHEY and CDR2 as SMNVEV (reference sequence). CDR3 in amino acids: CASSSRQEVRTEAFF. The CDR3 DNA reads TGTGCCAGCAGTTCCAGACAGGAAGTGAGGACTGAAGCTTTCTTT.

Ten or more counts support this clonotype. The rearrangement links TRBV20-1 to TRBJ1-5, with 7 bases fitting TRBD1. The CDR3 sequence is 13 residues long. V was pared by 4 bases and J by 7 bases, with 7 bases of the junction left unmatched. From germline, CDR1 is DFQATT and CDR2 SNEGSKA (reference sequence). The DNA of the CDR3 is TGCAGTGCTACAGGGACAGCGGGGCAGCCCCAGCATTTT. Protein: CSATGTAGQPQHF.

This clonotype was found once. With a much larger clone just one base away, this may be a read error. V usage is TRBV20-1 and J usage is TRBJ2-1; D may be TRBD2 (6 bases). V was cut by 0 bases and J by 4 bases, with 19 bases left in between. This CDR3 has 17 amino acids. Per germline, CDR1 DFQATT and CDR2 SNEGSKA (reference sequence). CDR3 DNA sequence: TGCAGTGCTAGAGATCAGGGTAGCGTGGGGACTTACAATGAGCAGTTCTTC. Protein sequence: CSARDQGSVGTYNEQFF.

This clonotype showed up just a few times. CDR3 region: CASKGGGTYTDTQYF. DNA of the CDR3: TGCGCCAGCAAAGGTGGGGGAACCTACACAGATACGCAGTATTTT. This rearrangement joins TRBV5-1 to TRBJ2-3; perhaps D is TRBD1 or TRBD2 (5 bases each). Germline V gene sequence: CDR1 SGHRS, CDR2 YFSETQ. V was shortened by 6 bases and J by 2 bases, with 16 bases between the two germline ends. The CDR3 sequence is 15 residues long.

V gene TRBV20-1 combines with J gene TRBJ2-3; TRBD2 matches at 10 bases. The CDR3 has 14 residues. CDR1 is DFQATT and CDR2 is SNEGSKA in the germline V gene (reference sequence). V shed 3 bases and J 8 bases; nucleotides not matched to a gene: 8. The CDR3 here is CSARIASGGRTQYF. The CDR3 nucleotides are TGCAGTGCTAGGATTGCTAGCGGGGGCCGTACGCAGTATTTT.

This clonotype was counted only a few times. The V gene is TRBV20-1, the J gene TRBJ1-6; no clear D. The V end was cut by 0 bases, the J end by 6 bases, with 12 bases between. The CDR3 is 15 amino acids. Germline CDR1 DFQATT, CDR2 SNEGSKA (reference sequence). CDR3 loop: CSAREDGSGNSPLHF. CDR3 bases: TGCAGTGCTAGAGAGGATGGCAGCGGTAATTCACCCCTCCACTTT.

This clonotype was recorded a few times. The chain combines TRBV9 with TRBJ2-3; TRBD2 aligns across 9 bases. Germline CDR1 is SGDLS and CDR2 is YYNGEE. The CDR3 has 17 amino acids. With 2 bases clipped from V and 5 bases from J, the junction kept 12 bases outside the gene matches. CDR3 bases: TGTGCCAGCAGCGTCGATGTAGCGGGGGCTCGTCTAGATACGCAGTATTTT. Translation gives CASSVDVAGARLDTQYF.

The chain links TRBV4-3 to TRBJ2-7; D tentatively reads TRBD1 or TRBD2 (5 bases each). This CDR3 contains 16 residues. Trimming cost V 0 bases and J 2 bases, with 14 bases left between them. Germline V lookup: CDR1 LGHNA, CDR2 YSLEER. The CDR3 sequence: CASSQDMRGRAYEQYF. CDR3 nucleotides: TGCGCCAGCAGCCAAGATATGAGGGGAAGGGCCTACGAGCAGTACTTC.

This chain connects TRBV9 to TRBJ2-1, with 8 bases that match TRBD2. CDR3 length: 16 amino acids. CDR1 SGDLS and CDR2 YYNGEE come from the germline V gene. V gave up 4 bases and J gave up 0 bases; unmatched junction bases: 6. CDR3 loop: CASSPAGGSSYNEQFF. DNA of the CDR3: TGTGCCAGCAGCCCGGCGGGGGGCAGCTCCTACAATGAGCAGTTCTTC.

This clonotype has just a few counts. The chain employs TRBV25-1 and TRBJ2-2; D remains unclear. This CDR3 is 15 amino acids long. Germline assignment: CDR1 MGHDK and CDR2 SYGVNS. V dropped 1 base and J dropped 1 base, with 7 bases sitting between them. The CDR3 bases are TGTGCCAGCAGTGAATCCACAGTGAACACCGGGGAGCTGTTTTTT. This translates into CASSESTVNTGELFF.

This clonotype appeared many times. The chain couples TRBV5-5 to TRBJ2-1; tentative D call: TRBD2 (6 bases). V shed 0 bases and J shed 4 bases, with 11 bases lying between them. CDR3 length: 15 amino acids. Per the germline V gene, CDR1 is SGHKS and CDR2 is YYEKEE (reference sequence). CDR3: CASSLGGENYNEQFF. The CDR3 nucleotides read TGTGCCAGCAGCTTGGGGGGGGAAAATTACAATGAGCAGTTCTTC.

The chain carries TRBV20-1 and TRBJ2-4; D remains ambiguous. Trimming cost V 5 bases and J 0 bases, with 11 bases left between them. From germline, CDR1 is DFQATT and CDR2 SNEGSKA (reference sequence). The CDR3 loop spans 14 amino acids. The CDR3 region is CSAAHRLAKNIQYF. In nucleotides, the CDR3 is TGCAGTGCTGCCCACCGACTAGCCAAAAACATTCAGTACTTC.

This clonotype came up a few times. In DNA form, the CDR3 reads TGCAGTGCTAGAGATGTGGTTGCCGAAGCTTTCTTT. Encoded protein: CSARDVVAEAFF. The gene calls are TRBV20-1 and TRBJ1-1; D unclear. The germline V and J ends were trimmed by 0 bases and 8 bases, with 10 bases remaining between them. CDR1 is DFQATT and CDR2 is SNEGSKA in the germline V gene (reference sequence). CDR3 length equals 12 residues.

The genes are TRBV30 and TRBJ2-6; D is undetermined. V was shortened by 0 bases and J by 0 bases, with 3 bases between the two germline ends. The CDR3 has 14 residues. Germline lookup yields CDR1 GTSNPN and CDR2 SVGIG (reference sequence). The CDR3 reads CAWSVGSGANVLTF. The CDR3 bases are TGTGCCTGGAGTGTAGGCTCTGGGGCCAACGTCCTGACTTTC.

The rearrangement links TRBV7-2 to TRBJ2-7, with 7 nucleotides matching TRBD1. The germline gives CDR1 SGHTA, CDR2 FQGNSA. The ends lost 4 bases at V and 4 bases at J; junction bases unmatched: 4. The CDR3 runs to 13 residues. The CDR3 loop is CASSSRRGYEQYF. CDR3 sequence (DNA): TGTGCCAGCAGCTCACGCAGGGGGTACGAGCAGTACTTC.

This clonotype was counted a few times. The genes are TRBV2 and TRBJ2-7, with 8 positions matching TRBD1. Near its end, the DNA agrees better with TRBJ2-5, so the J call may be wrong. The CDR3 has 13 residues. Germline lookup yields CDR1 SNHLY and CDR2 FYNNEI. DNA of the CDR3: TGTGCCAGCAGCGGACAGGGTGGAGAGACCCAGTACTTC. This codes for CASSGQGGETQYF.

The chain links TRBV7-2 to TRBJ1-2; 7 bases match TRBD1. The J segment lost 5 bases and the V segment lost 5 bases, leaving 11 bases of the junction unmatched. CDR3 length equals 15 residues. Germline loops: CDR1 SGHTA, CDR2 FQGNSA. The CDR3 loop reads CASSTRTGLGYGYTF. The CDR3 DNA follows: TGTGCCAGCAGCACCCGGACAGGTCTGGGATATGGCTACACCTTC.

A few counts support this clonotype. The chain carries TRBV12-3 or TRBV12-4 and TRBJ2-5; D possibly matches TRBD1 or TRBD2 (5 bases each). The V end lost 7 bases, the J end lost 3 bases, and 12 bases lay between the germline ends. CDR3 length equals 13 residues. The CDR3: CASTTGPEETQYF. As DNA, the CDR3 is TGTGCCAGCACCACGGGACCAGAAGAGACCCAGTACTTC.

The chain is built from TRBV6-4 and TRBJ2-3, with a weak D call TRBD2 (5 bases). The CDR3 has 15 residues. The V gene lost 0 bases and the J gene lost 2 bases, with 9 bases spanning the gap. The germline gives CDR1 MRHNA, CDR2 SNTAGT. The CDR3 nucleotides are TGTGCCAGCAGTGACTCAAGACTACCCACAGATACGCAGTATTTT. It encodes CASSDSRLPTDTQYF.